Sequencing of this T cell receptor (beta chain) was carried out in a study of memory CD4+ T cells and cytomegalovirus serostatus. The sort gate was single viable CD3+CD4+CD8-CD45RO+ cells for memory CD4+ T cells. This CDR3 spans 12 amino acids. V was clipped by 8 bases and J by 6 bases; unmatched bases: 3. CDR1 and CDR2 from the germline V gene are SGHVS and FQNEAQ. Study-wide results and caveats: The CMV-associated TCR signature appears largely within the CD4+ memory repertoire.

In the original workflow: Out-of-frame sequences were removed, leaving 2 million to 2.5 million distinct TCRbeta sequences. Assay used: immunoSEQ multiplex PCR; TCRdb lists only in-frame clones, some missing. For V, J and clone size, that table is used; D and trimming come from the DNA. The sample includes 20,000 to 30,000 clones, less than 80% of them seen just once. On this clone itself: Its antigen remains unknown.

V and J are TRBV7-8 and TRBJ1-1; TRBD1 matches at 10 bases. The source is an adult in good health and CMV-seronegative. Source material: memory CD4+ T cells from blood. CDR3 loop: CASRQGASEAFF. The CDR3 region has the DNA TGTGCCAGCCGACAGGGGGCCTCTGAAGCTTTCTTT.